This T cell receptor beta chain was recovered during a study of PD-L1 blockade in urothelial cancer. Study information: The patients had undergone anywhere from 0 to 3 prior chemotherapy regimens. Blood analysis took place 3 weeks (second dose) and 6 weeks after treatment start.

The CDR3 is 14 residues long. The V gene end was trimmed by 3 bases and the J gene end by 5 bases; junction bases not matched to a gene: 2. The V gene's germline CDR1 is ENHRY and CDR2 SYGVKD. TCRdb's table, derived via immunoSEQ multiplex PCR, lists solely in-frame clones and lacks some. Altogether about 41,000 clones are present, 70% to 90% being singletons, with the ten largest covering around 2.5%. Noted time point: peripheral blood 6 weeks after treatment start. The cohort comprised individuals with locally advanced or metastatic urothelial carcinoma. The chain employs TRBV10-3 and TRBJ2-1, with 9 positions matching TRBD2. The source material was PBMCs, sampled around atezolizumab (anti-PD-L1) treatment. This clonotype originated in an older man with urothelial cancer. This chain's CDR3 is CAISDGTSNNEQFF. The DNA for the CDR3 is TGTGCCATCAGTGACGGGACTAGCAACAATGAGCAGTTCTTC.